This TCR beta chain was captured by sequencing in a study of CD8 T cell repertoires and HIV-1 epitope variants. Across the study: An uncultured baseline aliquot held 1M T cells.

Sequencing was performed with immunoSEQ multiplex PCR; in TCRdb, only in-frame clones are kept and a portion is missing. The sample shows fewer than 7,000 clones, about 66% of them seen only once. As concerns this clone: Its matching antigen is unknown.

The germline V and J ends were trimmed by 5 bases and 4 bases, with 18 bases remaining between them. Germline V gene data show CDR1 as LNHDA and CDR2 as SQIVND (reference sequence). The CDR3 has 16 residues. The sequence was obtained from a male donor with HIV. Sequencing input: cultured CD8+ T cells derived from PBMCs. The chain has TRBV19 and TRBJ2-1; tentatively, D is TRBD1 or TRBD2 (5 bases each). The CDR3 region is CASSAAWGGRYNEQFF. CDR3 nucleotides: TGTGCCAGTAGTGCAGCCTGGGGCGGGCGTTACAATGAGCAGTTCTTC.